This entry features one T cell receptor (beta chain) sequence. Its antigen is undetermined. These data belong to a study of CXCR3-negative and CXCR3-positive naive CD8 T cells. Study-level points and caveats: Similar TRBV-TRBJ usage characterized naive CXCR3-negative and CXCR3-positive cells; memory cells differed.

CD45RO-CCR7+CD27+CD95- expression identified naive CD8+ T cells. TRB cDNA was prepared as libraries by UMI-labeled 5' RACE. TCRdb re-analyzed the 5' RACE reads; it lists each CDR3 protein once, without DNA. This repertoire includes approximately 83,000 distinct CDR3 sequences. The sequence was obtained from a human donor in good health. Some clones in this sample may be carry-over from other donors' samples. What was sequenced was naive CXCR3- CD8+ T cells from blood. The subset here: CD45RO-CCR7+CD27+CD95- naive CD8+ T cells lacking CXCR3 (TNR3-).

The CDR3 is CASSLQMQETQYF. This rearrangement joins TRBV12-3 or TRBV12-4 to TRBJ2-5. The CDR3 contains 13 residues.